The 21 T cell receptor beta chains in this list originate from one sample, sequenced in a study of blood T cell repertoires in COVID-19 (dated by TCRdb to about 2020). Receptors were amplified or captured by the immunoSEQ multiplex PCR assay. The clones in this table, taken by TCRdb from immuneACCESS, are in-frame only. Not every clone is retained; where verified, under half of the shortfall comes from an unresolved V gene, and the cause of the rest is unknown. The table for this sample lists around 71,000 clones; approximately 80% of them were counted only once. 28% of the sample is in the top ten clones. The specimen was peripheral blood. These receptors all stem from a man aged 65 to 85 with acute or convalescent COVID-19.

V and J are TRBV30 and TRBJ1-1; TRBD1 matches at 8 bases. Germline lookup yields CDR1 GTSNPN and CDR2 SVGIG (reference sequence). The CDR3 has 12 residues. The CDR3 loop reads CSTSDRGFEAFF. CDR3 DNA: TGTTCGACCTCTGACAGGGGATTTGAAGCTTTCTTT. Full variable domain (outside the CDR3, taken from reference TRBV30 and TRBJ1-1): SQTIHQWPATLVQPVGSPLSLECTVEGTSNPNLYWYRQAAGRGLQLLFYSVGIGQISSEVPQNLSASRPQDRQFILSSKKLLLSDSGFYLCSTSDRGFEAFFGQGTRLTVV.

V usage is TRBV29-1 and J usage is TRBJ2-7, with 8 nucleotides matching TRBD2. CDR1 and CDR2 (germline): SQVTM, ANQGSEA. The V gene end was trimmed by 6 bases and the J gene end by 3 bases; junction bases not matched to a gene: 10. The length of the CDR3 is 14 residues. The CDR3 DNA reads TGCAGCGTGGGTCGGACTAGCTGGGACTACGAGCAGTACTTC. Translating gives CSVGRTSWDYEQYF.

This chain's CDR3 is CASSEQGDAGYTF. In DNA, the CDR3 is TGTGCCAGCAGTGAACAGGGGGACGCTGGCTACACCTTC. The chain employs TRBV6-4 and TRBJ1-2; TRBD1 agrees at 8 bases. The CDR3 length is 13 residues. The trim removed 3 bases at V and 7 bases at J, leaving 4 bases unmatched. Per germline, CDR1 MRHNA and CDR2 SNTAGT.

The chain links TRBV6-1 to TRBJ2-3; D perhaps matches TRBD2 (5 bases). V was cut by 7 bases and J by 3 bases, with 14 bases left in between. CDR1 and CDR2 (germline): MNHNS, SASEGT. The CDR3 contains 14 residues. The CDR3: CASMTGSLTDTQYF. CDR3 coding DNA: TGTGCCAGCATGACGGGATCCCTTACAGATACGCAGTATTTT.

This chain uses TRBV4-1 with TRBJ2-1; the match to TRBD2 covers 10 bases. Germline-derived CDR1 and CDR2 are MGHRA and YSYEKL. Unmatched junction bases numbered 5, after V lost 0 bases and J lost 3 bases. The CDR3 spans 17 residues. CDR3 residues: CASSQDSVAGGYNEQFF. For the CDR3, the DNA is TGCGCCAGCAGCCAAGATTCCGTAGCGGGAGGCTACAATGAGCAGTTCTTC.

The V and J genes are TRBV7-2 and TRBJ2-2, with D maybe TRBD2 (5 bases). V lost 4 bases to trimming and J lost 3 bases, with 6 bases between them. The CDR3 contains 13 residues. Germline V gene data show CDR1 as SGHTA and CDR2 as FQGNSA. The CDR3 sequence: CASSSGYTGELFF. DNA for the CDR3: TGTGCCAGCAGCTCGGGGTACACCGGGGAGCTGTTTTTT.

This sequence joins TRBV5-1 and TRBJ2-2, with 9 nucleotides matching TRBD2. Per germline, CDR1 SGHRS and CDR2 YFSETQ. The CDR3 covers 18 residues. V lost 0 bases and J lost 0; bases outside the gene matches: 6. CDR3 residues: CASSLGTSGPTNTGELFF. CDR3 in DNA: TGCGCCAGCAGCTTGGGCACTAGCGGGCCCACGAACACCGGGGAGCTGTTTTTT.

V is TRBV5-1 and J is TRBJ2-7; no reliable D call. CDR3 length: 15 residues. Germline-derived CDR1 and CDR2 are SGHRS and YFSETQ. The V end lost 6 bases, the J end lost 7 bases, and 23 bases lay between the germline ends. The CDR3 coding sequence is TGCGCCAGCACCCGCGCATCTGGGCCCACCCGGGAGCAGTACTTC. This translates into CASTRASGPTREQYF.

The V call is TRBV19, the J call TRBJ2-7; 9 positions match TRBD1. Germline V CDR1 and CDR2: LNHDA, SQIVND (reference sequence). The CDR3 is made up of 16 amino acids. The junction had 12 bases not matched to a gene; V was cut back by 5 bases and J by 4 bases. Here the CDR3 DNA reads TGTGCCAGTAGTCTGAGCCTCGGGACAGGGCAATACGAGCAGTACTTC. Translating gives CASSLSLGTGQYEQYF.

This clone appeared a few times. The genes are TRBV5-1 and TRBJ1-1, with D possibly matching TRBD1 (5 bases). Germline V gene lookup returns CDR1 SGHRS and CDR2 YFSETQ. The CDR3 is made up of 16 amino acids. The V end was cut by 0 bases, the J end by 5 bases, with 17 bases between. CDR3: CASSLAQGGRGTEAFF. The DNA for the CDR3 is TGCGCCAGCAGCTTGGCCCAGGGTGGGAGGGGAACTGAAGCTTTCTTT.

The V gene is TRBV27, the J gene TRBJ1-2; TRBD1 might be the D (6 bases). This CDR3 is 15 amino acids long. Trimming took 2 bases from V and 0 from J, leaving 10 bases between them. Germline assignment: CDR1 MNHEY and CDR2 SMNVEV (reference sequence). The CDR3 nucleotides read TGTGCCAGCAGTTTAACAGGGATGACTAACTATGGCTACACCTTC. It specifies CASSLTGMTNYGYTF.

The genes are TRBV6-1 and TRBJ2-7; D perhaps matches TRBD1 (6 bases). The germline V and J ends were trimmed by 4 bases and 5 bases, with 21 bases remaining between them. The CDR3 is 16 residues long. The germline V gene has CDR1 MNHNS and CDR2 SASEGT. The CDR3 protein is CASSVQDRSLEHEQYF. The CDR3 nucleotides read TGTGCCAGCAGTGTACAGGACAGATCTCTTGAGCACGAGCAGTACTTC.

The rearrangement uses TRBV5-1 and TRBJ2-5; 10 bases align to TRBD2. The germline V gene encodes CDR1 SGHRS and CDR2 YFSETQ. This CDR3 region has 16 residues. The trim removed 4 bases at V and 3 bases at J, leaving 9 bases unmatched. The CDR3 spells CASSPGTSANKETQYF. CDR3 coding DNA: TGCGCCAGCAGCCCGGGGACTAGCGCGAATAAAGAGACCCAGTACTTC.

CDR3 sequence (DNA): TGTGCCAGCAGCGTCGGCTACGGGGATGAAAAACTGTTTTTT. Translating gives CASSVGYGDEKLFF. The genes are TRBV9 and TRBJ1-4; no clear D gene. V lost 2 bases to trimming and J lost 6 bases, with 11 bases between them. CDR3 length equals 14 residues. Germline V gene data show CDR1 as SGDLS and CDR2 as YYNGEE.

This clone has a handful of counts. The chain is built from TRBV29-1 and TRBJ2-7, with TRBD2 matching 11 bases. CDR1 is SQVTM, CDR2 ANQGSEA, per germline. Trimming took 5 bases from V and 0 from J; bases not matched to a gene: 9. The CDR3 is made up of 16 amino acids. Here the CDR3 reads CSVLPASGGSSYEQYF. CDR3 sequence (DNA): TGCAGCGTTCTCCCGGCTAGCGGGGGGAGCTCCTACGAGCAGTACTTC.

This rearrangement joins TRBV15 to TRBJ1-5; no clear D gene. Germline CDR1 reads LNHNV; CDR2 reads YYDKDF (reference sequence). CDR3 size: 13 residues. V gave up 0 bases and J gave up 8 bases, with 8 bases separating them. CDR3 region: CATSREGREPQHF. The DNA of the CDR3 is TGTGCCACCAGCAGAGAGGGGAGGGAGCCCCAGCATTTT.

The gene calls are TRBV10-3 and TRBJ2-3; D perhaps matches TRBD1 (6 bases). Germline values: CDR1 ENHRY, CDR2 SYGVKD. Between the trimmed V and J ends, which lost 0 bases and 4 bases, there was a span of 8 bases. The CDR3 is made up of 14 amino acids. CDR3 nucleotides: TGTGCCATCAGTGAGTCTGAGGGGGCAGATACGCAGTATTTT. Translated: CAISESEGADTQYF.

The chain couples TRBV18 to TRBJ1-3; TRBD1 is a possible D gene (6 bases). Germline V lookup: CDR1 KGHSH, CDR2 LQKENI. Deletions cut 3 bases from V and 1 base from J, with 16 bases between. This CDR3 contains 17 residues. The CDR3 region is CASSPRGGQPSGNTIYF. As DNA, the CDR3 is TGTGCCAGCTCACCCCGAGGGGGACAACCTTCTGGAAACACCATATATTTT.

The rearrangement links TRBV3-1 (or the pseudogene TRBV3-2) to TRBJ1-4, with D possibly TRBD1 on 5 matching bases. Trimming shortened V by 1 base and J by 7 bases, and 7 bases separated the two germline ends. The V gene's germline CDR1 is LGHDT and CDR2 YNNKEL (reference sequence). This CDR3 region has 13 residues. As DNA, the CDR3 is TGTGCCAGCAGCCAAGGACAGATTGAAAAACTGTTTTTT. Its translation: CASSQGQIEKLFF.

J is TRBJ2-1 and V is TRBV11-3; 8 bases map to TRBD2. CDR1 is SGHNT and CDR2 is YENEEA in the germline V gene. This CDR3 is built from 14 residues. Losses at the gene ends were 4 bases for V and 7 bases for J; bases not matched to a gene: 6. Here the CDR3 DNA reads TGTGCCAGCAGCTCACTCGGGAGGGGTAATGAGCAGTTCTTC. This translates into CASSSLGRGNEQFF.

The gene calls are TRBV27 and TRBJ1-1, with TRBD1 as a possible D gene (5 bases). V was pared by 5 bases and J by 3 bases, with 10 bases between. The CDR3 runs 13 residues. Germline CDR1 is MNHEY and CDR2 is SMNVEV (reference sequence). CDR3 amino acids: CASSPWGDTEAFF. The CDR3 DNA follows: TGTGCCAGCAGTCCATGGGGGGACACTGAAGCTTTCTTT.